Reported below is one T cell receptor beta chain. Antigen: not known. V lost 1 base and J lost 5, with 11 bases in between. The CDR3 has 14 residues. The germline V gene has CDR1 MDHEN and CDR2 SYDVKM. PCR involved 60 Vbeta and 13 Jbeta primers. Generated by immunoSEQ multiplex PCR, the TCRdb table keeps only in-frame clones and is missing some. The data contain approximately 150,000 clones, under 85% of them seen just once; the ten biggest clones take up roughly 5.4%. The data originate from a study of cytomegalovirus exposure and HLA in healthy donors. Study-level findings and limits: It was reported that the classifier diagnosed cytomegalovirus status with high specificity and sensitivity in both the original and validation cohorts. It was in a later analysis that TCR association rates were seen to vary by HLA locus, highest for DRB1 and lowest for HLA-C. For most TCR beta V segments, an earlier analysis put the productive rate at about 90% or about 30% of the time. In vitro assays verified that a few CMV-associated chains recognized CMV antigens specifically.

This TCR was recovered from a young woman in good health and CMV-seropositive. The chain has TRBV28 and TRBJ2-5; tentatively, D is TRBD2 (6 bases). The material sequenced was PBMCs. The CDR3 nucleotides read TGTGCCAGCAGTTTATATAGCGGATGGGAGACCCAGTACTTC. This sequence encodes CASSLYSGWETQYF.